The sequence of this TCR beta chain was determined in a study of T cell responses to AZD1222 COVID-19 vaccine. General study points: A rise in Spike-specific TCR breadth and depth followed two AZD1222 doses. Repertoires were collected only later (after the peak T cell response had occurred).

Assay: immunoSEQ multiplex PCR; the TCRdb copy retains only in-frame clones and omits some. The profile shows approximately 80,000 clones, approximately 85% of them singletons. Concerning this clone itself: Its antigen is still unknown.

Combined were second doses at about 4 or about 12 weeks. The sample was peripheral blood, taken 28 days after the second AZD1222 dose. The receptor was isolated from an adult who received the AZD1222 COVID-19 vaccine.

The CDR3 DNA reads TGTGCCAGCAGCCAAACGGGGGGCGACGCTGAAGCTTTCTTT. Amino acid sequence: CASSQTGGDAEAFF. This chain joins TRBV4-2 and TRBJ1-1, with D possibly matching TRBD1 (6 bases). The V end lost 2 bases, the J end lost 6 bases, and 13 bases lay between the germline ends. Germline CDR1 reads LGHNA; CDR2 reads YNFKEQ. The CDR3 covers 14 residues.